Listed below are T cell receptor beta chains from one sample, sequenced in a study of OX40 agonist ivuxolimab in advanced cancers. Here immunoSEQ multiplex PCR was the method, and the copy in TCRdb shows in-frame clones only, minus some. In the table there are 45,000 to 50,000 clones, approximately 89% of which are singletons. Sequencing was performed on CD4+ or CD8+ T cells sorted from blood, taken in a trial of the OX40 agonist ivuxolimab. All receptors derive from an adult with an advanced solid tumor such as melanoma, head and neck, liver or kidney cancer. CDR3s include the opening cysteine and the closing phenylalanine or tryptophan. D genes are given only for firm matches. A clone size is listed for some rows: how often the clone was seen (once, few, many), or a class if it is expanded.

TRBD1	-	TRBV29-1	TRBJ1-2	TGCAGCGGTGGGGCTGCGGGACAGCATTATGGCTACACCTTC	CSGGAAGQHYGYTF
-	-	TRBV7-9	TRBJ2-5	TGTGCCAGCAGCTTAGCGCGTGGGGCCGAGGAGACCCAGTACTTC	CASSLARGAEETQYF
-	-	TRBV27	TRBJ2-1	TGTGCCAGCAGTTTAACAGGGGGGGCCTACAATGAGCAGTTCTTC	CASSLTGGAYNEQFF
-	-	TRBV7-9	TRBJ2-7	TGTGCCAGCAGCTTAGTAAGCTCCTACGAGCAGTACTTC	CASSLVSSYEQYF
-	-	TRBV27	TRBJ1-2	TGTGCCAGCAGAATGAGGGGGGCGCCTGGCTACACCTTC	CASRMRGAPGYTF
-	-	TRBV6-1	TRBJ2-7	TGTGCCAGCAGTGAAATCGGGGAATTACGCAACGAGCAGTACTTC	CASSEIGELRNEQYF
-	-	TRBV6-1	TRBJ2-2	TGTGCCAGCAGTGAACCACACACCGGGGAGCTGTTTTTT	CASSEPHTGELFF
TRBD1	medium-sized	TRBV27	TRBJ2-5	TGTGCCAGTGCCCCAGGGGGCAGGGGGGAGACCCAGTACTTC	CASAPGGRGETQYF
TRBD1	-	TRBV30	TRBJ1-4	TGTGCCTGGAGTGTCTCCCGGGACAGAACTAATGAAAAACTGTTTTTT	CAWSVSRDRTNEKLFF
TRBD1	-	TRBV10-2	TRBJ1-2	TGCGCCAGCAGTTTCGCCGGGACAGGGAACGGCTACACCTTC	CASSFAGTGNGYTF
-	-	TRBV10-2	TRBJ2-1	TGCGCCAGCAGTGATCCCCTCAATGAGCAGTTCTTC	CASSDPLNEQFF
-	-	TRBV27	TRBJ1-2	TGTGCCAGCACCTCGAGGGGAGCTGTCTATGGCTACACCTTC	CASTSRGAVYGYTF
-	-	TRBV5-6	TRBJ2-7	TGTGCCAGCAGCTTCTCAGGGTCTGGGATCCGGAACGAGCAGTACTTC	CASSFSGSGIRNEQYF
-	-	TRBV18	TRBJ1-5	TGTGCCAGCTCACCGTCCATTCTGACTGAACAGCCCCAGCATTTT	CASSPSILTEQPQHF
TRBD2	-	TRBV28	TRBJ2-2	TGTGCCAGCACCGTCGGACTAGTGTCGAACACCGGGGAGCTGTTTTTT	CASTVGLVSNTGELFF
TRBD1	-	TRBV7-8	TRBJ2-2	TGTGCCAGCAGCCCCTATGACAGGGCGAACACCGGGGAGCTGTTTTTT	CASSPYDRANTGELFF
-	-	TRBV6-5	TRBJ2-3	TGTGCCAGCAGTTACTCGAGGCAGGACACAGATACGCAGTATTTT	CASSYSRQDTDTQYF
TRBD2	-	TRBV7-9	TRBJ2-2	TGTGCCAGCAGCCAGCCCGCCCTAGCGGGAAACACCGGGGAGCTGTTTTTT	CASSQPALAGNTGELFF
TRBD2	-	TRBV7-9	TRBJ2-5	TGTGCCAGCAGCTTAGGCGCTAGCGGGAGGGCCCGGGAGACCCAGTACTTC	CASSLGASGRARETQYF
-	once	TRBV27	TRBJ2-1	TGTGCCAGCAGGGGGGCGTGGGATGAGCAGTTCTTC	CASRGAWDEQFF
-	medium-sized	TRBV7-8	TRBJ2-5	TGTGCCAGCAGCTTAGCGCTCCAGGCACTTGGGGAGACCCAGTACTTC	CASSLALQALGETQYF
TRBD1	once	TRBV2	TRBJ1-1	TGTGCCAGCCGAGACAGGGCCCCTGAAGCTTTCTTT	CASRDRAPEAFF